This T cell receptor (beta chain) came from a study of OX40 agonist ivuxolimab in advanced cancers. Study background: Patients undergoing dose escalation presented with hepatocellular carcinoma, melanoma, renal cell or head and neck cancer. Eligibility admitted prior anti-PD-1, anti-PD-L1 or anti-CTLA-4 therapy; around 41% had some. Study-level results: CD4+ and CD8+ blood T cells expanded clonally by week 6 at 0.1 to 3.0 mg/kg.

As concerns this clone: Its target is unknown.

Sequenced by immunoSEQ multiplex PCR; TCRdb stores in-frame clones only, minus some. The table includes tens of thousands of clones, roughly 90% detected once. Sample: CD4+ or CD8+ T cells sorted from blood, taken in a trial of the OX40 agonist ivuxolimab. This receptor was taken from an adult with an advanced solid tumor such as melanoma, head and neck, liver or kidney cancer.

The CDR3 DNA reads TGTGCCAGCTCACCGCAAGGAGGCTATGGCTACACCTTC. This translates into CASSPQGGYGYTF. The chain couples TRBV18 to TRBJ1-2, with D unresolved. Germline assignment: CDR1 KGHSH and CDR2 LQKENI. This CDR3 has 13 residues. Between the trimmed V and J ends, which lost 3 bases and 4 bases, there was a span of 9 bases.